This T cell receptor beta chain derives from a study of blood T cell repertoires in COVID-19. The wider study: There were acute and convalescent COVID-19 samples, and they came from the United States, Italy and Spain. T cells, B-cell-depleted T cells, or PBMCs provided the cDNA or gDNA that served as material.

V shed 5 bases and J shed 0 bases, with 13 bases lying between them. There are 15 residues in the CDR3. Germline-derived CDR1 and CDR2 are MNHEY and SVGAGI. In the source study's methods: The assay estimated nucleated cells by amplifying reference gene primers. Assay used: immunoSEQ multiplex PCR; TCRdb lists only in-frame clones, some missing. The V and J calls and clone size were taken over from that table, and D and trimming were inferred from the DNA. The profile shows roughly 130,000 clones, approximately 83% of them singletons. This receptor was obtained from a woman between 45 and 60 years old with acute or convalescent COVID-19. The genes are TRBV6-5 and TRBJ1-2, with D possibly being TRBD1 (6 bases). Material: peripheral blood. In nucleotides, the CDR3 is TGTGCCAGCAGTACCCGGACAGCTTCTAACTATGGCTACACCTTC. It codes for CASSTRTASNYGYTF.